The T cell receptor beta chain described here comes from a study of OX40 agonist ivuxolimab in advanced cancers. The study's findings and limits: Both CD4+ and CD8+ T cell populations in blood had undergone clonal expansion by week 6 at 0.1 to 3.0 mg/kg. Nonresponders, in some cases, also had low normalized T-cell clonal expansion.

This clone was observed once. Antigen specificity is unknown. Generated by immunoSEQ multiplex PCR, the TCRdb table keeps only in-frame clones and is missing some. The table includes 20,000 to 25,000 clones, 83% detected once. Systemic immunosuppression or autoimmune disease history was grounds to exclude patients. The CDR3 has 19 residues. The V gene's germline CDR1 is SSHAT and CDR2 FNYEAQ (reference sequence). The V gene end was trimmed by 2 bases and the J gene end by 5 bases; junction bases not matched to a gene: 14. The rearrangement uses TRBV7-7 and TRBJ2-1; 11 bases align to TRBD1. This material consisted of CD4+ or CD8+ T cells sorted from blood, taken in a trial of the OX40 agonist ivuxolimab. This TCR was sampled from an adult with an advanced solid tumor such as melanoma, head and neck, liver or kidney cancer. The CDR3 DNA follows: TGTGCCAGCAGCTTAAGGACCATAGGAGGACAGGGGGCAGACAATGAGCAGTTCTTC. Encoded protein: CASSLRTIGGQGADNEQFF.